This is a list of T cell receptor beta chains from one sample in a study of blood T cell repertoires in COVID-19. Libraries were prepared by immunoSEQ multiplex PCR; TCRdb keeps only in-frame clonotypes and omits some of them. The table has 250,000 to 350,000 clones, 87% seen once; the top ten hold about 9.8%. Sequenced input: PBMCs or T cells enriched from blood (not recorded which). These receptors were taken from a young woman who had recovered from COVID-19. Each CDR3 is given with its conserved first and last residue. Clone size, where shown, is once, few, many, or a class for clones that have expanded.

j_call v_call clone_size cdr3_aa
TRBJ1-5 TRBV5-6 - CASSSDRGRPQHF
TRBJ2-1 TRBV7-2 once CASSFSGAHPGGEQFF
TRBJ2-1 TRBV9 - CASSVSYSKSSYNEQFF
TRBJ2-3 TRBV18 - CASSYVAGGTTDTQYF
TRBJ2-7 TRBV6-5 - CASNRGVPDVDQQYF
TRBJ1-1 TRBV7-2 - CASSLRQENTEAFF
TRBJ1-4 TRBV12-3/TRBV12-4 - CASRIGAGEKLFF
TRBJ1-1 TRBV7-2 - CASSLIGENTEAFF
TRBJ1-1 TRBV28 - CASSLGYGTLRYTEAFF
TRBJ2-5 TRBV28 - CASSNGLGTGQETQYF
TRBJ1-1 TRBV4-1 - CASSQVIDTEAFF
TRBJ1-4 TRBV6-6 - CASSYAQAWQKLFF
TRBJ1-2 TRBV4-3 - CASSLGTMRWNYGYTF
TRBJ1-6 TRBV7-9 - CASIDEGHHSPLHF